This TCR beta chain was sequenced during a study of a mutant IDH1 vaccine in newly diagnosed glioma. Across the study: Radiotherapy alone preceded vaccination by 4-6 weeks; alternatively, vaccination started with temozolomide cycles. Earlier therapy was either radiotherapy, temozolomide, or both, and most got both.

Profiled with immunoSEQ multiplex PCR; TCRdb holds only in-frame clones, not every one. The repertoire has 60,000 or so clones, 84% of them found once; the top ten carry about 4%. Trimming took off 4 bases at V and 4 bases at J, with 9 bases between the two ends. Germline values: CDR1 SGHDT, CDR2 YYEEEE. The CDR3 consists of 13 residues. As to this clone: Its target is not known.

Time point noted: week 35, safety follow-up. Each dose of the vaccine consisted of 300 ug of mutant IDH1 20-mer peptide, with topical imiquimod. Patients had eight vaccinations, in weeks 1, 3, 5, 7, 11, 15, 19 and 23. Each tumor in the donors was a new WHO grade 3 or 4 astrocytoma, IDH1-mutant and ATRX-lost. Sequences were derived from PBMCs, sampled from a glioma patient whose treatment included an IDH1 peptide vaccine. The clonotype originates from a man younger than 40 with glioma. The chain carries TRBV5-6 and TRBJ2-1; the D is unclear. The CDR3 DNA follows: TGTGCCAGCAGCCCTGGAGTTTACAATGAGCAGTTCTTC. Translation gives CASSPGVYNEQFF.